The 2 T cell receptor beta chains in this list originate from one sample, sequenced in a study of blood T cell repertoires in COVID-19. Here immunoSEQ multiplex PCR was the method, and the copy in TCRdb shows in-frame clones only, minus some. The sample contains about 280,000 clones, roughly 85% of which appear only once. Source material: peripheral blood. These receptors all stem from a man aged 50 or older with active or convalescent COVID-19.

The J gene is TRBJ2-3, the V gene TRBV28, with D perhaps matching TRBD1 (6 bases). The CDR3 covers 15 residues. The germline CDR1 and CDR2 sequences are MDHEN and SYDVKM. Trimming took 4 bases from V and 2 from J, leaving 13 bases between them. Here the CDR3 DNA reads TGTGCCAGCAGTTCCCCAAGGGGGACCACAGATACGCAGTATTTT. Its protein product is CASSSPRGTTDTQYF.

CDR3 DNA sequence: TGTGCCAGCGGACAGGGGGATGAGTACACTGAAGCTTTCTTT. It yields the protein CASGQGDEYTEAFF. The chain couples TRBV28 to TRBJ1-1; TRBD1 matches 10 bases. This CDR3 region has 14 residues. CDR1 and CDR2 (germline): MDHEN, SYDVKM. With V trimmed by 8 bases and J by 3 bases, 6 bases remained unmatched.